Listed below are T cell receptor beta chains from one sample, sequenced in a study of T cell responses to AZD1222 COVID-19 vaccine. Libraries were prepared by immunoSEQ multiplex PCR; TCRdb keeps only in-frame clonotypes and omits some of them. The sample shows 90,000 to 150,000 clones, 87% of them seen only once. The sample consisted of peripheral blood, taken on day 0 of AZD1222 vaccination. The receptors were gathered from an adult in good health. Both conserved end residues are part of each CDR3. A D gene is named only where the DNA matches it firmly. The listing skips clone size in some rows; elsewhere it reads once, few, many or a size class.

clone size	D gene	V gene	J gene	CDR3 protein	CDR3 DNA
.	.	TRBV19	TRBJ1-5	CASKEGRLAQHF	TGTGCCAGTAAAGAGGGGAGATTGGCCCAGCATTTT
.	TRBD2	TRBV29-1	TRBJ2-3	CSVEIGSGGTDTQYF	TGCAGCGTTGAAATTGGTTCGGGGGGGACAGATACGCAGTATTTT
.	.	TRBV14	TRBJ1-2	CASSQDRAQGDYTF	TGTGCCAGCAGCCAAGATCGGGCTCAGGGCGACTACACCTTC
.	TRBD1	TRBV15	TRBJ1-2	CATSSNRGWGDYGYTF	TGTGCCACCAGCAGCAACAGGGGTTGGGGGGACTATGGCTACACCTTC
.	.	TRBV27	TRBJ2-1	CASSRDRAYSYNEQFF	TGTGCCAGCAGCCGTGACCGCGCTTACTCCTACAATGAGCAGTTCTTC
.	.	TRBV7-9	TRBJ2-1	CASSYGGEQFF	TGTGCCAGCAGCTACGGGGGTGAGCAGTTCTTC
.	.	TRBV15	TRBJ1-6	CATSRGGGPTNSPLHF	TGTGCCACCAGCAGAGGGGGGGGACCGACCAATTCACCCCTCCACTTT
.	.	TRBV5-6	TRBJ1-1	CASSLGWARNTEAFF	TGTGCCAGCAGCTTGGGGTGGGCGAGAAACACTGAAGCTTTCTTT
.	.	TRBV4-1	TRBJ2-2	CASSQEIGGTGELFF	TGCGCCAGCAGCCAAGAAATCGGGGGAACCGGGGAGCTGTTTTTT
.	.	TRBV5-4	TRBJ2-1	CASSLDNEQFF	TGTGCCAGCAGCTTGGATAATGAGCAGTTCTTC
.	.	TRBV6-5	TRBJ1-3	CASSYSLSGNTIYF	TGTGCCAGCAGTTACTCGCTCTCTGGAAACACCATATATTTT
.	.	TRBV7-9	TRBJ2-1	CASSLVSVREQFF	TGTGCCAGCAGCTTAGTTTCGGTCCGTGAGCAGTTCTTC
.	TRBD2	TRBV7-2	TRBJ2-7	CASSLSLAGGSSYEQYF	TGTGCCAGCAGCTTATCCTTAGCGGGGGGAAGCTCCTACGAGCAGTACTTC
.	.	TRBV7-8	TRBJ1-1	CASSPQLANTEAFF	TGTGCCAGCAGCCCCCAATTAGCGAACACTGAAGCTTTCTTT
.	TRBD1	TRBV29-1	TRBJ1-5	CSAKTGGGNQPQHF	TGCAGCGCTAAGACAGGGGGTGGCAATCAGCCCCAGCATTTT
.	.	TRBV9	TRBJ2-7	CASSVEAGEQYF	TGTGCCAGCAGCGTGGAAGCAGGCGAGCAGTACTTC
once	.	TRBV5-1	TRBJ1-2	CASSLVPGARGYTF	TGCGCCAGCAGCTTGGTCCCCGGCGCCCGTGGCTACACCTTC
.	.	TRBV9	TRBJ2-7	CASSKGGPREQYF	TGTGCCAGCAGCAAGGGCGGTCCCCGAGAGCAGTACTTC
.	TRBD1	TRBV7-2	TRBJ1-2	CASSLASLAGGYYGYTF	TGTGCCAGCAGCTTAGCTTCCCTCGCAGGGGGCTACTATGGCTACACCTTC
.	.	TRBV19	TRBJ2-1	CASSLWTGNEQFF	TGTGCCAGTAGCCTTTGGACCGGCAATGAGCAGTTCTTC
.	TRBD1	TRBV18	TRBJ1-5	CASSQGQGNQPQHF	TGTGCCAGCTCACAGGGACAGGGTAATCAGCCCCAGCATTTT
.	TRBD1	TRBV5-1	TRBJ2-7	CASSLITGGEYEQYF	TGCGCCAGCAGCTTGATCACAGGGGGTGAATACGAGCAGTACTTC
.	TRBD1	TRBV30	TRBJ1-4	CAWSLRGGGGEKLFF	TGTGCCTGGAGCCTCAGGGGAGGGGGCGGTGAAAAACTGTTTTTT
.	.	TRBV29-1	TRBJ1-1	CSVESHAPEAFF	TGCAGCGTTGAGTCCCATGCTCCTGAAGCTTTCTTT
few	TRBD1	TRBV6-2/TRBV6-3	TRBJ2-7	CASSSRDRGPEQYF	TGTGCCAGCAGTTCCCGGGACAGGGGGCCTGAGCAGTACTTC
.	.	TRBV19	TRBJ2-7	CASSIFPGDPYEQYF	TGTGCCAGTAGTATTTTTCCGGGGGATCCGTACGAGCAGTACTTC
.	.	TRBV5-5	TRBJ1-1	CASSLTTAWNTEAFF	TGTGCCAGCAGCTTGACGACAGCCTGGAACACTGAAGCTTTCTTT
.	.	TRBV9	TRBJ1-3	CASSPHQASSGNTIYF	TGTGCCAGCAGCCCCCACCAGGCCAGCTCTGGAAACACCATATATTTT
.	.	TRBV7-9	TRBJ2-7	CASSLATGPNEQYF	TGTGCCAGCAGCTTAGCTACAGGGCCCAACGAGCAGTACTTC
.	.	TRBV18	TRBJ1-6	CASSPLAGDNSNSPLHF	TGTGCCAGCTCACCACTGGCAGGCGATAATTCTAATTCACCCCTCCACTTT